This T cell receptor beta chain was recorded in a study of control samples from healthy donors and cancer patients. CDR1 is SGHRS, CDR2 YFSETQ, per germline. Losses at the gene ends were 5 bases for V and 5 bases for J; bases not matched to a gene: 5. The CDR3 spans 14 residues. This clone has just a few counts. Some clones are missing from TCRdb's copy, which holds only in-frame ones; the method was immunoSEQ multiplex PCR. The sample includes about 130,000 clones, roughly 90% of them seen just once. V and J are TRBV5-1 and TRBJ1-4; 8 bases are shared with TRBD1. The sequenced sample consisted of blood. The sequence came from a woman aged 45 to 65 in good health. The CDR3 DNA reads TGCGCCAGCAGTCGACAGGGGTCAAATGAAAAACTGTTTTTT. Translation: CASSRQGSNEKLFF.